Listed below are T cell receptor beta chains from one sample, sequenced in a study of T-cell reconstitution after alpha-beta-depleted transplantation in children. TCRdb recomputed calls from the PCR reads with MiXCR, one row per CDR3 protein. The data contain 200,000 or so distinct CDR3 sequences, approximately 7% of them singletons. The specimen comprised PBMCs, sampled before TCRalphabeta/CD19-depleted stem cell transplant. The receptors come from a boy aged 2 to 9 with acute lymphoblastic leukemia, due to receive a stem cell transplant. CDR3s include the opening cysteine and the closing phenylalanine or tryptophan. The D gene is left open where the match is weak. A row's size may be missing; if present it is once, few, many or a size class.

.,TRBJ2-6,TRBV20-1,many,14,CSAQQGTGANVLTF,TGCAGTGCTCAACAGGGCACTGGGGCCAACGTCCTGACTTTC
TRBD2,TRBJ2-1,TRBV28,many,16,CASIPPGGSSYNEQFF,TGTGCCAGCATTCCTCCGGGAGGGAGTTCCTACAATGAGCAGTTCTTC
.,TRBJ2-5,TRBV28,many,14,CASSSDSGQETQYF,TGTGCCAGCAGTTCGGATAGCGGACAAGAGACCCAGTACTTC
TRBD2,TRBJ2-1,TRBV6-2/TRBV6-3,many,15,CASSYLAGGYNEQFF,TGTGCCAGCAGTTATCTAGCGGGGGGGTACAATGAGCAGTTCTTC
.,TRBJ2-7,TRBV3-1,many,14,CASSPYTGSYEQYF,TGTGCCAGCAGCCCCTACACGGGGAGCTACGAGCAGTACTTC
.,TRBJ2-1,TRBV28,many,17,CASSPLYNLGAYNEQFF,TGTGCCAGCAGTCCTCTGTATAATCTCGGGGCCTACAATGAGCAGTTCTTC
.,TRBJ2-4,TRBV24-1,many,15,CATSGGRTSRDIQYF,TGTGCCACCAGTGGAGGGCGAACTAGCCGAGACATTCAGTACTTC
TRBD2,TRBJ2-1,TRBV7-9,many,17,CASSTSRRQREGNEQFF,TGTGCCAGCTCTACTTCGCGTCGGCAGCGGGAGGGTAATGAGCAGTTCTTC
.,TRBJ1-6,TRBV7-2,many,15,CASSPADRYNSPLHF,TGTGCCAGCAGCCCCGCTGACCGCTATAATTCACCCCTCCACTTT
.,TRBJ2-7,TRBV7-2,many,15,CASSLAGDLAYEQYF,TGTGCCAGCAGCTTAGCTGGGGACCTAGCCTACGAGCAGTACTTC
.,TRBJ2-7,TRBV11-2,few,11,CASSYIYEQYF,TGTGCCAGCAGCTATATCTACGAGCAGTACTTC
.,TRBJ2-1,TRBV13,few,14,CASAKGSSYNEQFF,TGTGCCAGCGCAAAAGGTAGCTCCTACAATGAGCAGTTCTTC
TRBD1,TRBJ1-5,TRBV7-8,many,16,CASSFLDRGLGQPQHF,TGTGCCAGCAGTTTTCTGGACAGGGGGCTAGGTCAGCCCCAGCATTTT
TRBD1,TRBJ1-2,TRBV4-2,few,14,CASSQDRVPGGYTF,TGTGCCAGCAGCCAGGACAGGGTGCCTGGGGGCTACACCTTC
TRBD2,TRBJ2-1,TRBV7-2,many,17,CASSLATSGGRYNEQFF,TGTGCCAGCAGCTTAGCGACTAGCGGGGGAAGGTACAATGAGCAGTTCTTC
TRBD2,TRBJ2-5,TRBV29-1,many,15,CSAPLAGAPRGAQYF,TGCAGCGCTCCGCTAGCGGGGGCCCCCCGTGGAGCCCAGTACTTC
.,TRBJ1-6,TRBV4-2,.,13,CASSQERQSPLHF,TGTGCCAGCAGCCAAGAGAGACAGTCACCCCTCCACTTT
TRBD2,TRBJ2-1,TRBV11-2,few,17,CASSLVSAGDLYNEQFF,TGTGCCAGCAGCTTAGTCTCTGCGGGGGACCTTTACAATGAGCAGTTCTTC
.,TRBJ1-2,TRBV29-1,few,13,CSVEQISSYGYTF,TGCAGCGTCGAACAGATTTCTTCCTATGGCTACACCTTC
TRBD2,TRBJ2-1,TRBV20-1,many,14,CSATLAGGLNEQFF,TGCAGTGCTACCCTAGCGGGGGGGCTTAATGAGCAGTTCTTC
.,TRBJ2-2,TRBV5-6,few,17,CASSLEGSGTAAGELFF,TGTGCCAGCAGCTTGGAGGGCTCCGGGACTGCGGCCGGGGAGCTGTTTTTT
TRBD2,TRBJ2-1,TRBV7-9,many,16,CASIPSTSGLYNEQFF,TGTGCCAGCATCCCGTCGACTAGCGGATTATACAATGAGCAGTTCTTC
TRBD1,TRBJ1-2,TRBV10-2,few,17,CASSPGQGVVGNYGYTF,TGCGCCAGCTCCCCGGGACAGGGGGTAGTAGGGAACTATGGCTACACCTTC
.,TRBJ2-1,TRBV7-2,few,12,CASSLGLSEQFF,TGTGCCAGCAGCTTAGGGTTGTCTGAGCAGTTCTTC
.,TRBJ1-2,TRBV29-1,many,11,CSVEDRRGYTF,TGCAGCGTTGAAGATCGGAGGGGCTACACCTTC
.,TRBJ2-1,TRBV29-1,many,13,CSERGTFDNEQFF,TGCAGCGAAAGGGGCACTTTTGACAATGAGCAGTTCTTC
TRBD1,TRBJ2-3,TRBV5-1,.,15,CAVKEGAAATDTQYF,TGCGCCGTCAAAGAGGGGGCGGCAGCTACAGATACGCAGTATTTT
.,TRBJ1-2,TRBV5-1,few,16,CASSVYASPRGDGYTF,TGCGCCAGCAGCGTCTACGCGTCCCCCAGGGGCGATGGCTACACCTTC
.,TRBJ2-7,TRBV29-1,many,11,CSVENGSEQYF,TGCAGCGTTGAAAATGGCTCCGAGCAGTACTTC
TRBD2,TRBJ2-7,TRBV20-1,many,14,CSAPGTSGLYEQYF,TGCAGTGCGCCTGGGACTAGCGGGTTATACGAGCAGTACTTC
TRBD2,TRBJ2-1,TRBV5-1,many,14,CASSTLTSGAEQFF,TGCGCCAGCAGCACCCTGACTAGCGGAGCTGAGCAGTTCTTC
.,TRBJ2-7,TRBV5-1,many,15,CASSLGYQSSYEQYF,TGCGCCAGCAGCTTGGGCTACCAAAGCTCCTACGAGCAGTACTTC
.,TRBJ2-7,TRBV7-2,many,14,CASSLAGGHDEQYF,TGTGCCAGCAGCTTAGCGGGGGGGCACGACGAGCAGTACTTC
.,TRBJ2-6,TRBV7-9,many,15,CASSLTSTGANVLTF,TGTGCCAGCAGCTTGACTTCTACTGGGGCCAACGTCCTGACTTTC
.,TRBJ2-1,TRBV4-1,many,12,CASSHGGGEQFF,TGCGCCAGCAGCCATGGGGGCGGTGAGCAGTTCTTC
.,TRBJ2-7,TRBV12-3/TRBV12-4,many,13,CASSFGLNYEQYF,TGTGCCAGCAGTTTTGGTCTGAACTACGAGCAGTACTTC
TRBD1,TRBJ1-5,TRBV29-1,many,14,CSVQQGTSNQPQHF,TGCAGCGTGCAACAGGGGACCAGCAATCAGCCCCAGCATTTT
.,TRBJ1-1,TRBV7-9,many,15,CASSSGPRGNTEAFF,TGTGCCAGCAGCTCCGGCCCCAGGGGGAACACTGAAGCTTTCTTT
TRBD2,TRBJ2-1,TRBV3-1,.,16,CASSPSAGVSYNEQFF,TGTGCCAGCAGCCCAAGCGCGGGGGTCTCCTACAATGAGCAGTTCTTC
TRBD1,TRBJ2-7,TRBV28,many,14,CASRPTGTGYEQYF,TGTGCCAGCAGACCCACCGGGACAGGGTACGAGCAGTACTTC
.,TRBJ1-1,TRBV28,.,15,CASSLTHLLSTEAFF,TGTGCCAGCAGCCTCACCCATCTCTTAAGCACTGAAGCTTTCTTT